This TCR beta chain was captured by sequencing in a study of T cells in Graves' hyperthyroidism and ophthalmopathy. Whole-study findings and limits: Ophthalmopathy got predicted by the model a median approximately 6.3 months before its onset. In blood, most of the thyroid clonotypes expanded above 0.001 were also present.

V shed 7 bases and J 3 bases; nucleotides not matched to a gene: 6. The CDR3 totals 16 residues. Germline lookup yields CDR1 MDHEN and CDR2 SYDVKM. Patients aged 18 to 65 had newly diagnosed hyperthyroidism lasting under 2 months. There were TCR beta CDR3 regions amplified from RNA transcripts. The TCR CDR3 first-round RT-PCR relied on the HTBI primer set. TCRdb itself ran the multiplex PCR reads through MiXCR, one entry per CDR3 protein. The sample contains around 420,000 distinct CDR3 sequences, around a sixth of which appear only once. As to this clonotype: What it recognizes is unknown.

This receptor was taken from a woman between 18 and 29 years old with Graves' hyperthyroidism. The gene calls are TRBV28 and TRBJ2-2; 12 bases align to TRBD2. The sequencing input was blood. The CDR3 DNA is TGTGCCAGCATTCCTAGCGGGAGGGTCGACACCGGGGAGCTGTTTTTT. Its protein is CASIPSGRVDTGELFF.